Listed here is a single TCR beta chain. Trimming pared 1 base from V and 4 bases from J, leaving 13 bases between. The CDR3 is 15 amino acids. CDR1 SGHDN and CDR2 FVKESK come from the germline V gene. Construction of TCR beta libraries relied on iRepertoire HTBI primers and on Arm-PCR targeting CDR3 regions. In TCRdb, the multiplex PCR reads were re-called with MiXCR into one record per CDR3 protein. Among over 200,000 distinct CDR3 sequences listed, under 20% were seen once. The data originate from a study of regulatory T cells in long-lasting Graves disease. The sample's time point: newly diagnosed GD, antithyroid drugs for less than 3 months. The TCR library used RNA extracted from PBMCs. Peripheral blood, around 9.7 milliliters per patient, was collected in EDTA tubes. This same sample was also taken into another study, of T cells in Graves' hyperthyroidism and ophthalmopathy.

The receptor was isolated from a woman in her thirties with Graves disease. The specimen was peripheral blood mononuclear cells (PBMCs), collected at new diagnosis, from a patient treated with antithyroid drugs. The chain joins TRBV14 to TRBJ1-2; no clear D gene. The CDR3 reads CASSQVTGAGYGYTF. The DNA of the CDR3 is TGTGCCAGCAGCCAAGTGACGGGCGCAGGCTATGGCTACACCTTC.